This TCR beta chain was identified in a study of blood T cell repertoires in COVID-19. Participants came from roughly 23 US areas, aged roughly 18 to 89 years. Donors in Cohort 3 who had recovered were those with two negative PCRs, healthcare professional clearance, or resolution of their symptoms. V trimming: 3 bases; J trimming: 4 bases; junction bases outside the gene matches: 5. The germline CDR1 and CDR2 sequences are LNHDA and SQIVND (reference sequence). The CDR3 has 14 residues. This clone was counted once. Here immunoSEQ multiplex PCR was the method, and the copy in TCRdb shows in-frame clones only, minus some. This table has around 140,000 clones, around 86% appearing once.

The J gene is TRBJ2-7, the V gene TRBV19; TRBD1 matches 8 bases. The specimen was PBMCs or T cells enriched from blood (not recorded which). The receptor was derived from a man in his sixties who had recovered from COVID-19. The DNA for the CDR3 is TGTGCCAGTAGTATTCCAGGGGGCAGGTACGAGCAGTACTTC. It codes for CASSIPGGRYEQYF.